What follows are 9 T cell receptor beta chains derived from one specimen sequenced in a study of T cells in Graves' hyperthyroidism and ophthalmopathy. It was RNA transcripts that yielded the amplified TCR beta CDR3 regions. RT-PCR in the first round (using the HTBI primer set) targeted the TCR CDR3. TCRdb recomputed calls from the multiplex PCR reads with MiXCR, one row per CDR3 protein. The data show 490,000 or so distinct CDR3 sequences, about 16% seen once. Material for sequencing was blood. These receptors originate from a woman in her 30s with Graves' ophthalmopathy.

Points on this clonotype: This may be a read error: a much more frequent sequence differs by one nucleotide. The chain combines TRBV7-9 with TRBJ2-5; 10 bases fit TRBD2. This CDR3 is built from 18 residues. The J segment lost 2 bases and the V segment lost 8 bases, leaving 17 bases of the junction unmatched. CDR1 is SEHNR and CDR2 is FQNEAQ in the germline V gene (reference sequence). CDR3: CASGSKLAAGGRQETQYF. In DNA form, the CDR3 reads TGTGCCAGCGGATCCAAGCTGGCAGCGGGAGGGCGGCAAGAGACCCAGTACTTC. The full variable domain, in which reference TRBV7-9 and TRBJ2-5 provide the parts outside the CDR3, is DTGVSQNPRHKITKRGQNVTFRCDPISEHNRLYWYRQTLGQGPEFLTYFQNEAQLEKSRLLSDRFSAERPKGSFSTLEIQRTEQGDSAMYLCASGSKLAAGGRQETQYFGPGTRLLVL.

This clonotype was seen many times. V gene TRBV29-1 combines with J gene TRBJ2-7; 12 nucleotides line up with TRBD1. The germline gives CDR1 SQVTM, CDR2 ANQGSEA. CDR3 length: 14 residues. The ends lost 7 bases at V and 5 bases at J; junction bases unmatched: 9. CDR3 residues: CSAGGDRGLHEQYF. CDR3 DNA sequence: TGCAGCGCTGGGGGGGACAGGGGGCTCCACGAGCAGTACTTC.

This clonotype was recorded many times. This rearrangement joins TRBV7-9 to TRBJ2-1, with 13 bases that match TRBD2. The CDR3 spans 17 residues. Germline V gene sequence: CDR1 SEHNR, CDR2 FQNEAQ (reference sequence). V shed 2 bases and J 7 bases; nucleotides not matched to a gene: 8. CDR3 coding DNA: TGTGCCAGCAGCTTAACCAGGACTAGCGGGAGTCAGAATGAGCAGTTCTTC. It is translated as CASSLTRTSGSQNEQFF. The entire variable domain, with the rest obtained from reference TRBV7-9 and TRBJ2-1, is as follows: DTGVSQNPRHKITKRGQNVTFRCDPISEHNRLYWYRQTLGQGPEFLTYFQNEAQLEKSRLLSDRFSAERPKGSFSTLEIQRTEQGDSAMYLCASSLTRTSGSQNEQFFGPGTRLTVL.

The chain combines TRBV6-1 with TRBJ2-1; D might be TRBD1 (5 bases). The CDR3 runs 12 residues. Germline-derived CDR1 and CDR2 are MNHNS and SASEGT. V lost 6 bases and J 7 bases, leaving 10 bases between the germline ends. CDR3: CASSHKGNEQFF. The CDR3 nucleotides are TGTGCCAGCAGCCACAAGGGGAATGAGCAGTTCTTC.

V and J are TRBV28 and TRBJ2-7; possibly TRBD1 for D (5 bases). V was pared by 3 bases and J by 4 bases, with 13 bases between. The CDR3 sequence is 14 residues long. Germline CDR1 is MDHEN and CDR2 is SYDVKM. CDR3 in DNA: TGTGCCAGCAGTTTTGGTACCCGACAGTACGAGCAGTACTTC. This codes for CASSFGTRQYEQYF.

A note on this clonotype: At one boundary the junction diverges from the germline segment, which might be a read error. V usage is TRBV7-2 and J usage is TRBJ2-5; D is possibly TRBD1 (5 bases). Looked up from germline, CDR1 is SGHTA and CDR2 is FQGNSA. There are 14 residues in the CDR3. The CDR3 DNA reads TGTGCCAGCAGCTTACAGGGAATCCAAGAGGCCCAGTACTTC. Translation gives CASSLQGIQEAQYF.

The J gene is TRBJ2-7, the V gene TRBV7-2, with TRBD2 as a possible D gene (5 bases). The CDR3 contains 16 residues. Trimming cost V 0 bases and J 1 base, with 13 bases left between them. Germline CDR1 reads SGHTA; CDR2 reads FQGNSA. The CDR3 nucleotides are TGTGCCAGCAGCTTAGCTTCCGGGGTTGATTCCTACGAGCAGTACTTC. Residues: CASSLASGVDSYEQYF. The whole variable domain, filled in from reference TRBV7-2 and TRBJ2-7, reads GAGVSQSPSNKVTEKGKDVELRCDPISGHTALYWYRQSLGQGLEFLIYFQGNSAPDKSGLPSDRFSAERTGGSVSTLTIQRTQQEDSAVYLCASSLASGVDSYEQYFGPGTRLTVT.

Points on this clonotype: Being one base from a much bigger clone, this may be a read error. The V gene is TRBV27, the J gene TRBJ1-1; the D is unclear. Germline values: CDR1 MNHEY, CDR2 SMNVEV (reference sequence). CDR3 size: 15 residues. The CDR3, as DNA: TGTCCCAGCAGTCCCTACCAGCAATTGAACACTGAAGCTTTCTTT. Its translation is CPSSPYQQLNTEAFF.

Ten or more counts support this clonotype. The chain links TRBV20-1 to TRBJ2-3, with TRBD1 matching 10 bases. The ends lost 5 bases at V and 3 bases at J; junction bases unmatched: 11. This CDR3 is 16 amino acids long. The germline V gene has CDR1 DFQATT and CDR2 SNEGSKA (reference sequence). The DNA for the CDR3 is TGCAGTGCTGATGACCCCGACAGGGGGCGAACAGATACGCAGTATTTT. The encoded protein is CSADDPDRGRTDTQYF.